These T cell receptor beta chains were read from a single sample in a study of blood T cell repertoires in COVID-19. Here immunoSEQ multiplex PCR was the method, and the copy in TCRdb shows in-frame clones only, minus some. The sample has hundreds of thousands of clones; 90% are singletons. Source material: peripheral blood. Receptors were obtained from a woman younger than 30 with acute or convalescent COVID-19. Both conserved end residues are part of each CDR3. A D gene is named only where the DNA matches it firmly. Rows may omit the clone size; those that give it use once, few, many or a size class.

V	size	J	D	DNA	CDR3
TRBV5-4	-	TRBJ1-2	-	TGTGCCAGCAGCCTCATAGGGGCAAATGGCTACACCTTC	CASSLIGANGYTF
TRBV29-1	-	TRBJ2-1	-	TGCAGCTCCCTTGGGGGGAATGAGCAGTTCTTC	CSSLGGNEQFF
TRBV5-1	-	TRBJ2-3	TRBD1	TGCGCCAGCAGTCCTGGACAGGGGCCTACGCAGTATTTT	CASSPGQGPTQYF
TRBV7-2	once	TRBJ1-6	-	TGTGCCAGCAGCCCCCCCGCGGGTGGCCCTTCCTATAATTCACCCCTCCACTTT	CASSPPAGGPSYNSPLHF
TRBV5-1	-	TRBJ1-1	TRBD1	TGCGCCAGCAGCCAGACACTCACAATGACAGGGTGGAACACTGAAGCTTTCTTT	CASSQTLTMTGWNTEAFF
TRBV9	-	TRBJ2-3	-	TGTGCCAGCAGCGTAGGACTAGGGCAGCCAAAGGATACGCAGTATTTT	CASSVGLGQPKDTQYF
TRBV28	-	TRBJ1-1	-	TGTGCCAGTCGGGAGGGGGGGGCTCGCACTGAAGCTTTCTTT	CASREGGARTEAFF
TRBV11-2	-	TRBJ1-2	TRBD1	TGTGCCAGCAGCTTAGGAGCGACAGGGGGCTATGGCTACACCTTC	CASSLGATGGYGYTF
TRBV18	-	TRBJ1-1	-	TGTGCCAGCTCCCCCGGGGGGGGCTATGAAGCTTTCTTT	CASSPGGGYEAFF
TRBV5-1	-	TRBJ1-2	TRBD1	TGCGCCAGCAGCTTGGGGGACAGTTCTAACTATGGCTACACCTTC	CASSLGDSSNYGYTF
TRBV9	-	TRBJ2-5	-	TGTGCCAGCAGCGTAGGGTCCGGGGGAACGGAGACCCAGTACTTC	CASSVGSGGTETQYF
TRBV30	-	TRBJ2-2	-	TGTGCCTGGAGTGTACCCTGGTCGGGGCGCGCGGGGGCCAGATACACCGGGGAGCTGTTTTTT	CAWSVPWSGRAGARYTGELFF
TRBV27	-	TRBJ2-7	TRBD1	TGTGCCAGCAGCCCAGGGACAGGCTACGAGCAGTACTTC	CASSPGTGYEQYF
TRBV29-1	-	TRBJ1-1	-	TGCAGCGTTGGACCGACAGGTGGGTACACTGAAGCTTTCTTT	CSVGPTGGYTEAFF
TRBV19	-	TRBJ1-2	-	TGTGCCAGTAGTATGGGTAAATCGGGAGGCTACACCTTC	CASSMGKSGGYTF
TRBV2	few	TRBJ1-6	TRBD1	TGTGCCAGCAGTGAGTCCAGGGGGAATTCACCCCTCCACTTT	CASSESRGNSPLHF
TRBV29-1	-	TRBJ2-7	TRBD1	TGCAGCGTTGAACTACGGACAGGGGGCGAGCAGTACTTC	CSVELRTGGEQYF
TRBV9	-	TRBJ1-1	-	TGTGCCAGCAGCCCCGGTGGGAGGGCGGAGGGCACTGAAGCTTTCTTT	CASSPGGRAEGTEAFF
TRBV27	-	TRBJ1-2	-	TGTGCCAGCAGTTTGGGGGGTGGAGGCTATGGCTACACCTTC	CASSLGGGGYGYTF
TRBV29-1	-	TRBJ1-2	-	TGCAGCGTTGCTGGCCGCGGCCCCTATGGCTACACCTTC	CSVAGRGPYGYTF
TRBV24-1	-	TRBJ2-7	TRBD2	TGTGCCACCAGTGATTTGCGGGGGGGAATCTACGAGCAGTACTTC	CATSDLRGGIYEQYF
TRBV11-2	-	TRBJ2-7	TRBD1	TGTGCCAGCAGCTTAGAAGGGGGCGGCCACGAGCAGTACTTC	CASSLEGGGHEQYF
TRBV27	-	TRBJ1-2	-	TGTGCCAGCAGTTCCTCGGTCGTAAGCCACTATGGCTACACCTTC	CASSSSVVSHYGYTF
TRBV6-4	few	TRBJ2-3	-	TGTGCCAGCAGTGCAGGGGGCACAGATACGCAGTATTTT	CASSAGGTDTQYF
TRBV9	-	TRBJ1-1	-	TGTGCCAGCAGCTCACCAGGGGTATTGAGCACTGAAGCTTTCTTT	CASSSPGVLSTEAFF
TRBV15	-	TRBJ1-6	TRBD1	TGTGCCACCAGCAGAACGGGACAGGAATTTTCACCCCTCCACTTT	CATSRTGQEFSPLHF
TRBV13	-	TRBJ1-2	TRBD1	TGTGCCAGCAGCTCCCCTCCGGACAGGGACTATGGCTACACCTTC	CASSSPPDRDYGYTF
TRBV6-2/TRBV6-3	-	TRBJ1-5	-	TGTGCCAGCAGTTACGTTCCAGGGGAGAGACGCCAGCCCCAGCATTTT	CASSYVPGERRQPQHF
TRBV5-4	-	TRBJ1-1	-	TGTGCCAGCAGCTTGGGGATGGTGGGTAGTCGGGCTGAAGCTTTCTTT	CASSLGMVGSRAEAFF
TRBV7-2	-	TRBJ2-3	-	TGTGCCAGCAGCTTAGATAGGCAGGGCGGTAGGGATACGCAGTATTTT	CASSLDRQGGRDTQYF
TRBV5-5	-	TRBJ1-2	TRBD1	TGTGCCAGCAGCCTCCGGACAGGTCCCCCTAACTATGGCTACACCTTC	CASSLRTGPPNYGYTF